This T cell receptor beta chain was profiled in a study of regulatory dendritic cells for organ transplantation. Germline V CDR1 and CDR2: SGHAT, FQNNGV. The J segment lost 1 base and the V segment lost 5 bases, leaving 5 bases of the junction unmatched. The CDR3 extends over 15 amino acids. Assay used: immunoSEQ multiplex PCR; TCRdb lists only in-frame clones, some missing. The sample contains some 11,000 clones, 60% to 75% of which appear only once. This clone has only one observation. Its specificity is not known. Allogeneic regulatory or mature dendritic cells were co-cultured for 5 days with CFSE-labeled sorted T cells at 1:10.

The TCR was taken from a human donor in good health. The chain is built from TRBV11-2 and TRBJ2-1; 7 bases align to TRBD2. Sequenced material: memory CD4+ T cells from blood cultured with regulatory dendritic cells. Subset given: CD45RO+ memory T cells. The CDR3 region is CASSLGGSSYNEQFF. The CDR3 DNA reads TGTGCCAGCAGCCTCGGGGGGTCATCCTACAATGAGCAGTTCTTC.